The 16 T cell receptor beta chains reported below all come from one sample, sequenced in a study of T cell repertoires in cytomegalovirus infection. Their recognized antigens are unknown. One entry per CDR3 protein, called by TCRdb with MiXCR from the reads. The sample has about 920,000 distinct CDR3 sequences, about a third seen once. The specimen was cultured CD8+ T cells from PBMCs, collected from culture after CMV antigen stimulation. The source of these receptors is a human donor in good health (CMV status not recorded). Some clones in this sample may be carry-over from other donors' samples.

This clonotype appeared a single time. V is TRBV13 and J is TRBJ2-4; D unresolved. The CDR3 is 15 amino acids. Trimming took 5 bases from V and 0 from J, leaving 11 bases between them. Per the germline V gene, CDR1 is PRHDT and CDR2 is FYEKMQ (reference sequence). The CDR3 DNA follows: TGTGCCAGCAGCCCCGAAGTATTAGCCAAAAACATTCAGTACTTC. Translating it yields CASSPEVLAKNIQYF.

CDR3 sequence reads: CASSRSGQRYNEQFF. DNA of the CDR3: TGTGCCAGCAGCCGTTCGGGACAGCGCTACAATGAGCAGTTCTTC. This chain uses TRBV7-4 with TRBJ2-1, with TRBD1 matching 7 bases. Germline CDR1 and CDR2: SGHVT and SQSDAQ. J lost 3 bases, V lost 5 bases, and 7 bases had no gene match. The CDR3 is made up of 15 amino acids.

In its sample, this clonotype was seen once. The V call is TRBV29-1, the J call TRBJ1-1, with 7 positions matching TRBD1. Germline CDR1 is SQVTM and CDR2 is ANQGSEA. V shed 2 bases, J shed 0 bases, and the junction held 6 bases outside the gene matches. The CDR3 covers 15 residues. The DNA of the CDR3 is TGCAGCGTTGAATCCCACAGGGGCCTGAACACTGAAGCTTTCTTT. Residues: CSVESHRGLNTEAFF.

V gene TRBV29-1 combines with J gene TRBJ2-7; maybe TRBD1 (7 bases). Germline CDR1 and CDR2: SQVTM and ANQGSEA. The CDR3 runs to 13 residues. V lost 2 bases, J lost 1 base, and 9 bases lay in between. The CDR3 DNA is TGCAGCGTTGAACCAGGGGGGTCCTACGAGCAGTACTTC. Translated, it gives CSVEPGGSYEQYF.

The chain couples TRBV6-1 to TRBJ1-5; tentative D call: TRBD1 (5 bases). Germline V gene data show CDR1 as MNHNS and CDR2 as SASEGT. The CDR3 is 18 amino acids. Trimming removed 3 bases at V and 10 bases at J, with 28 bases between. The CDR3 sequence is CASSDKGLQFIAIKPQHF. The CDR3, as DNA: TGTGCCAGCAGTGACAAGGGACTGCAGTTTATAGCAATCAAACCCCAGCATTTT.

The table lists this clonotype with a few counts. The chain has TRBV4-1 and TRBJ2-1; D possibly corresponds to TRBD2 (5 bases). Germline values: CDR1 MGHRA, CDR2 YSYEKL. V gave up 4 bases and J gave up 8 bases, with 12 bases separating them. The CDR3 length is 13 residues. The CDR3 sequence: CASSPPGSDEQFF. As DNA, the CDR3 is TGCGCCAGCAGCCCTCCTGGGAGCGATGAGCAGTTCTTC.

J is TRBJ2-7 and V is TRBV2, with D perhaps TRBD2 (6 bases). The V and J ends lost 11 bases and 0 bases respectively, with 23 bases between them. The germline CDR1 and CDR2 sequences are SNHLY and FYNNEI. There are 16 residues in the CDR3. This chain's CDR3 is CAGRVTGTGSSYEQYF. In DNA, the CDR3 is TGTGCCGGCCGAGTAACGGGGACCGGGAGCTCCTACGAGCAGTACTTC.

The V gene is TRBV7-6, the J gene TRBJ1-2; no definite D call. From germline, CDR1 is SGHVS and CDR2 FNYEAQ. V shed 5 bases and J shed 4 bases, with 11 bases lying between them. CDR3 length: 13 amino acids. The CDR3 bases are TGTGCCAGCAGCCCCCCCTCGGCCTATGGCTACACCTTC. This sequence encodes CASSPPSAYGYTF.

The chain is built from TRBV13 and TRBJ2-7, with 12 nucleotides matching TRBD2. This CDR3 spans 14 amino acids. V shed 5 bases, J shed 6 bases, and the junction held 5 bases outside the gene matches. Germline V CDR1 and CDR2: PRHDT, FYEKMQ (reference sequence). The CDR3 DNA sequence: TGTGCCAGCAGCCCTAGCGGGGGGGCCGCCGAGCAGTACTTC. Translated, it gives CASSPSGGAAEQYF.

The rearrangement joins TRBV7-6 to TRBJ1-4; D gene ambiguous. The CDR3 spans 12 residues. Germline CDR1 and CDR2: SGHVS and FNYEAQ. Trimming stripped 4 bases from V and 12 bases from J, with 12 bases between. DNA of the CDR3: TGTGCCAGCAGCTCCAGTCGGTCAGAACTGTTTTTT. This sequence encodes CASSSSRSELFF.

The chain links TRBV2 to TRBJ2-7; 8 nucleotides line up with TRBD1. The CDR3 consists of 17 residues. Trimming at V came to 7 bases and at J to 4 bases, leaving 18 bases not matched to a gene. CDR1 is SNHLY and CDR2 is FYNNEI in the germline V gene. DNA for the CDR3: TGTGCCAGCAATCCACAGGGGGATGAAAGAATCGAATACGAGCAGTACGTC. It codes for CASNPQGDERIEYEQYV.

The chain uses TRBV6-5 and TRBJ1-1; D remains ambiguous. Germline values: CDR1 MNHEY, CDR2 SVGAGI. This CDR3 spans 14 amino acids. V dropped 2 bases and J dropped 7 bases, with 14 bases sitting between them. CDR3 amino acids: CASSYTLGGSEAFF. CDR3 bases: TGTGCCAGCAGTTACACTTTAGGTGGTAGTGAAGCTTTCTTT.

This clonotype was picked up a small number of times. This chain joins TRBV29-1 and TRBJ2-3; a weak D match, TRBD1 (6 bases). Deletions cut 1 base from V and 3 bases from J, with 11 bases between. This CDR3 is 14 amino acids long. Germline-derived CDR1 and CDR2 are SQVTM and ANQGSEA. This chain's CDR3 is CSVEGQALTDTQYF. In nucleotides, the CDR3 is TGCAGCGTTGAAGGACAGGCGCTGACAGATACGCAGTATTTT.

The chain recombines TRBV10-3 with TRBJ2-3; D may correspond to TRBD1 or TRBD2 (6 bases each). Germline CDR1 ENHRY, CDR2 SYGVKD. The CDR3 has 16 amino acids. The V end lost 0 bases, the J end lost 2 bases, and 12 bases lay between the germline ends. The CDR3 loop is CAISESGGGLTDTQYF. The CDR3 nucleotides are TGTGCCATCAGTGAGTCTGGTGGGGGGCTCACAGATACGCAGTATTTT.

The V and J genes are TRBV6-5 and TRBJ2-7; D ambiguous. This CDR3 is 13 amino acids long. V lost 6 bases, J lost 7 bases, and 16 bases lay in between. The V gene's germline CDR1 is MNHEY and CDR2 SVGAGI. Here the CDR3 DNA reads TGTGCCAGCAGCCCGATGACATTTAGTGAGCAGTACTTC. Translating it yields CASSPMTFSEQYF.

This clonotype was seen a single time. This chain uses TRBV20-1 with TRBJ1-1; no clear D. Germline CDR1 and CDR2: DFQATT and SNEGSKA (reference sequence). The CDR3 has 12 amino acids. The CDR3 DNA sequence: TGCAATCCCCGGACGCCCATGGCTGAAGCTTTCTTT. This gives the protein CNPRTPMAEAFF.